This T cell receptor (beta chain) emerged from a study of blood T cell repertoires in COVID-19. Sequencing used immunoSEQ multiplex PCR; TCRdb keeps in-frame clones, though not all of them. Here the sample spans about 35,000 clones, more than 75% being singletons. Germline values: CDR1 SGHNT, CDR2 YYREEE (reference sequence). V lost 0 bases and J lost 5; bases outside the gene matches: 5. This CDR3 is 15 amino acids long. The source is a man at least 80 years old with active COVID-19. The sample consisted of peripheral blood. This rearrangement joins TRBV5-4 to TRBJ1-5; 7 bases are a match to TRBD1. CDR3 bases: TGTGCCAGCAGCTTGGACAGGGGAGAATATCAGCCCCAGCATTTT. Protein sequence: CASSLDRGEYQPQHF.